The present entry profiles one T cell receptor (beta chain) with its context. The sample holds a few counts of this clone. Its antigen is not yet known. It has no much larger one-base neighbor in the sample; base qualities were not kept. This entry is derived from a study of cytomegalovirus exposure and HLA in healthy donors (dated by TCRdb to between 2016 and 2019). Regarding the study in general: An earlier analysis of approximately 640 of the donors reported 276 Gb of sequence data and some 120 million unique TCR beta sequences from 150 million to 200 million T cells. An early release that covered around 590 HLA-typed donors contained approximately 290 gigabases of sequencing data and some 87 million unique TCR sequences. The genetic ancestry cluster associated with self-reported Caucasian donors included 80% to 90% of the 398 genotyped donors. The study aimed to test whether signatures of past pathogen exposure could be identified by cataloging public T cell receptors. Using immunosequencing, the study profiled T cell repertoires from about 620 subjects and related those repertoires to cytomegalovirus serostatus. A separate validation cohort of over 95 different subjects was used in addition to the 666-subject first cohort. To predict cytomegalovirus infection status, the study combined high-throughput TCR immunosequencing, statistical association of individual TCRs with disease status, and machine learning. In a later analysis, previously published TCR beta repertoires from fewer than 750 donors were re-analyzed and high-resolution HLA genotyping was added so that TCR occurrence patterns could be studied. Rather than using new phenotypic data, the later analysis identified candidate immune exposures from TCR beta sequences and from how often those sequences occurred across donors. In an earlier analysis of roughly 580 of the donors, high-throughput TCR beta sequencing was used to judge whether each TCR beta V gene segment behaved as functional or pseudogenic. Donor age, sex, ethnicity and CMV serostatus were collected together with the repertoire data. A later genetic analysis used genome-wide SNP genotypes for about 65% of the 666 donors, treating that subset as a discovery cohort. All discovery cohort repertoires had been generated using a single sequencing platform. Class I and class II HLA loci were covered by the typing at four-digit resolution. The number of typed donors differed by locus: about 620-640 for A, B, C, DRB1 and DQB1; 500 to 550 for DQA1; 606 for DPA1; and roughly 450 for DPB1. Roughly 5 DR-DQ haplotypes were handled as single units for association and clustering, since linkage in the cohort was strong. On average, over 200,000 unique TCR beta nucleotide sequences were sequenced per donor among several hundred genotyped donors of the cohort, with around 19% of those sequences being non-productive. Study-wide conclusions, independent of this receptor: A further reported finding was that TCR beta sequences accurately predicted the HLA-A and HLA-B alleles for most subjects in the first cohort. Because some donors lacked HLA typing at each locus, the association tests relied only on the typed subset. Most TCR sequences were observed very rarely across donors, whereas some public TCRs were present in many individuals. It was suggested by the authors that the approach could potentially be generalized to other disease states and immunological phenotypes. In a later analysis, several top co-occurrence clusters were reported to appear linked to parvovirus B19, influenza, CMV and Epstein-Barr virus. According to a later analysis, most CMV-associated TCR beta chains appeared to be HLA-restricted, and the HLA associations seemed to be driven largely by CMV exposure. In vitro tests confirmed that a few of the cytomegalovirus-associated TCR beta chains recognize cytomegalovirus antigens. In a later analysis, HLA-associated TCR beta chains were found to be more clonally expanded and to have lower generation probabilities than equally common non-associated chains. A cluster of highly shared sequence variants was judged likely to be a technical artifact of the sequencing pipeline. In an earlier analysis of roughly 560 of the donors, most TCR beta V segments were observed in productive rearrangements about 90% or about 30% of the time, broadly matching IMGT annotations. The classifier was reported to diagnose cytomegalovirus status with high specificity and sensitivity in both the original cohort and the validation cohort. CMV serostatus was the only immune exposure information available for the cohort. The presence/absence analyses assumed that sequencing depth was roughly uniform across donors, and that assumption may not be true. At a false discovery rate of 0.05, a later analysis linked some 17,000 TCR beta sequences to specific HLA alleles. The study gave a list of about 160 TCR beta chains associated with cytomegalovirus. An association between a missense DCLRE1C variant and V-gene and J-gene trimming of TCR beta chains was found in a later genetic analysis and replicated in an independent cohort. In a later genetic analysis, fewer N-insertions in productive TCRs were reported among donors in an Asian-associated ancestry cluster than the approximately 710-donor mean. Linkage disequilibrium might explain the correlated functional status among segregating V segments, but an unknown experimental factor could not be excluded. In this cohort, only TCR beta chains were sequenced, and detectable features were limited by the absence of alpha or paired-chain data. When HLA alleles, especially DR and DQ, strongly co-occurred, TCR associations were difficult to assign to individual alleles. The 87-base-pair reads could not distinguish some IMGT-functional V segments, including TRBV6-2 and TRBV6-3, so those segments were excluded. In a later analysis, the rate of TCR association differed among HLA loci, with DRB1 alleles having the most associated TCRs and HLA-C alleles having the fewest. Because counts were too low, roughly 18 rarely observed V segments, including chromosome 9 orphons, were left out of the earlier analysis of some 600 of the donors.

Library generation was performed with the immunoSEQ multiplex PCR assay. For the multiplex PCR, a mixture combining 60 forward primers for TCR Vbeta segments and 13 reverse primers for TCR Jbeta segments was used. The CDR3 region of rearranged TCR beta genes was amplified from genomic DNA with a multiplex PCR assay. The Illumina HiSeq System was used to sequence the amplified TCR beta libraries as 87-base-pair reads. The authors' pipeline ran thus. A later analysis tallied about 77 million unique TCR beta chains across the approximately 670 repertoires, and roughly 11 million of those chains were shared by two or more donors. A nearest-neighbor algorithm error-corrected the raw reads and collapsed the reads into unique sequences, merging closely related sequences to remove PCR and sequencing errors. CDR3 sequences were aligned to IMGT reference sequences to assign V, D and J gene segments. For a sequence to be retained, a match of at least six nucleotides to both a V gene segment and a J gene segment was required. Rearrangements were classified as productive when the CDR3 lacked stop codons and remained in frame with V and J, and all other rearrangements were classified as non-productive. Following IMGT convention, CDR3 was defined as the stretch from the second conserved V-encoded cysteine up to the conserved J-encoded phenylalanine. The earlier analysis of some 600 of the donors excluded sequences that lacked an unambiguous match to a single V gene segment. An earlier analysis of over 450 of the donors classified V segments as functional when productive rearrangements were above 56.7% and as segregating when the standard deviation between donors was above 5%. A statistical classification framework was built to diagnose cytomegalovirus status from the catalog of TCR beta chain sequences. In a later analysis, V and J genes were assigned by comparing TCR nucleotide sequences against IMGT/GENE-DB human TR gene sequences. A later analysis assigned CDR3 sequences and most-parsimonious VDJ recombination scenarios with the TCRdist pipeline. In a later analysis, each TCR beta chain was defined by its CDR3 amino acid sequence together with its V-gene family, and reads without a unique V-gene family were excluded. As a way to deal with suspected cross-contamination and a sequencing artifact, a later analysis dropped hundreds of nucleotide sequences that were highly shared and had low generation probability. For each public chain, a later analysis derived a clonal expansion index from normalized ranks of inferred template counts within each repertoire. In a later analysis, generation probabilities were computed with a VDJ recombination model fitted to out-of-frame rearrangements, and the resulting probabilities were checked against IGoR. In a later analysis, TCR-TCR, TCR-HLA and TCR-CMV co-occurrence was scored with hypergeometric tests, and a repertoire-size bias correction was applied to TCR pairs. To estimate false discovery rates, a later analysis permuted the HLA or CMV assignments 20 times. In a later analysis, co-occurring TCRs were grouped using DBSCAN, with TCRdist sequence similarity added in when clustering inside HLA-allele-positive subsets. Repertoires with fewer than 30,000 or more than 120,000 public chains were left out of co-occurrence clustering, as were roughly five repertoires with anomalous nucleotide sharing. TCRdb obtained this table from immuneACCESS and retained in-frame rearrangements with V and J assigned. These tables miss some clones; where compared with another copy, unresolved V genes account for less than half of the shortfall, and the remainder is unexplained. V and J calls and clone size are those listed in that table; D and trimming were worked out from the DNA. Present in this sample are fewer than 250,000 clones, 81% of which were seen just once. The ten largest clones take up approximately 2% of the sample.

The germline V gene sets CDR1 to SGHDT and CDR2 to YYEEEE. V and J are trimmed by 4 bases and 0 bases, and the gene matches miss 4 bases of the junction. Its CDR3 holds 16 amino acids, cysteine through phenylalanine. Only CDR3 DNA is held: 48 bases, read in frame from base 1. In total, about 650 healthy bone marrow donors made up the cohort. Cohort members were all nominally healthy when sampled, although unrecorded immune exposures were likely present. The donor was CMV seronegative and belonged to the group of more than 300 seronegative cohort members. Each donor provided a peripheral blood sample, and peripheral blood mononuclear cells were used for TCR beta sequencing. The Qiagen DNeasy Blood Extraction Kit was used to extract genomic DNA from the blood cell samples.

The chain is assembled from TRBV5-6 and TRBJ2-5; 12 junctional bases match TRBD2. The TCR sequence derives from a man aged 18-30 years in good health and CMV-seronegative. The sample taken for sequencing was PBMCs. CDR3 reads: CASSVGLAGYQETQYF. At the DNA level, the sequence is TGTGCCAGCAGCGTGGGACTAGCGGGTTACCAAGAGACCCAGTACTTC.